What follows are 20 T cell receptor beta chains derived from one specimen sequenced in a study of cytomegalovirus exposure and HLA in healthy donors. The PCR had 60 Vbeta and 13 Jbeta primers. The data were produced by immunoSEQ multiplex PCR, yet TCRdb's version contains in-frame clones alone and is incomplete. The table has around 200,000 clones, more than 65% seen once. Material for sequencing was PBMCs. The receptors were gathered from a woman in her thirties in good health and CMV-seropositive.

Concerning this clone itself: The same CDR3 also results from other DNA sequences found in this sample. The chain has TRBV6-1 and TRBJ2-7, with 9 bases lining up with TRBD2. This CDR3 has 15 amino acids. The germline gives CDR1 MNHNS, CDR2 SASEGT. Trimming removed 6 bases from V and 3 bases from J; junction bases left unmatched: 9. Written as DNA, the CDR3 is TGTGCCAGCAGGGGAGGGACTAGCCGATACTACGAGCAGTACTTC. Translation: CASRGGTSRYYEQYF.

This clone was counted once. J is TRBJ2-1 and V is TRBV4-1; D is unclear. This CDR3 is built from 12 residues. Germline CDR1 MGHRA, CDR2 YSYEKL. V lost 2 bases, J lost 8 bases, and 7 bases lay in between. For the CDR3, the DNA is TGCGCCAGCAGCCAAACGCTAGATGAGCAGTTCTTC. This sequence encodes CASSQTLDEQFF.

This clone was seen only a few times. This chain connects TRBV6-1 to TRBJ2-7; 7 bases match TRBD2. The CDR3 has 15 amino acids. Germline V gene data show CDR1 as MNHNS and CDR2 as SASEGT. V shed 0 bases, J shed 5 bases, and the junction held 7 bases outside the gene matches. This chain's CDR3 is CASSEAQSGGDEQYF. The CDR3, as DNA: TGTGCCAGCAGTGAAGCTCAAAGTGGGGGGGACGAGCAGTACTTC.

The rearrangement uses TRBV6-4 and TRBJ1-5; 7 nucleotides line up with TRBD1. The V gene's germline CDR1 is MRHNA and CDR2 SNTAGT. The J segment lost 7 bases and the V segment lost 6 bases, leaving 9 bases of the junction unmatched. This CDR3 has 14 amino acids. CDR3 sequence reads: CASSATGDGQPQHF. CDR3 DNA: TGTGCCAGCAGCGCAACAGGGGATGGGCAGCCCCAGCATTTT.

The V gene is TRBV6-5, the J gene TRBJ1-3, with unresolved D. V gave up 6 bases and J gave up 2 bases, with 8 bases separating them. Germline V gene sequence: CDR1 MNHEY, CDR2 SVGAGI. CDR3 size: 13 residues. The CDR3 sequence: CASRIGAGNTIYF. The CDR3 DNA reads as TGTGCCAGCAGAATCGGAGCTGGAAACACCATATATTTT.

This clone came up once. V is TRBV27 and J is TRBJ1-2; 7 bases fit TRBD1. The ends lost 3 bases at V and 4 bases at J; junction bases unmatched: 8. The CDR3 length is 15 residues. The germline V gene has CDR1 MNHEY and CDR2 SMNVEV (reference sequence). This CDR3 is CASSFTGQVVYGYTF. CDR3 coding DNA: TGTGCCAGCAGTTTCACCGGACAGGTTGTCTATGGCTACACCTTC.

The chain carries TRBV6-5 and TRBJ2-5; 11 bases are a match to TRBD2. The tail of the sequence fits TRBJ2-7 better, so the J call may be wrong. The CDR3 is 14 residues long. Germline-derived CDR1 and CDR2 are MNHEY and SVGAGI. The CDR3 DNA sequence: TGTGCCAGCAGTCCAACTAGCGGGAGCTACGAGCAGTACTTC. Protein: CASSPTSGSYEQYF.

CDR3 sequence (DNA): TGTGCCAGTCCGGGACAGACTAACTATGGCTACACCTTC. It specifies CASPGQTNYGYTF. The chain has TRBV2 and TRBJ1-2; 7 bases agree with TRBD1. Trimming took 9 bases from V and 0 from J; bases not matched to a gene: 4. CDR1 and CDR2 (germline): SNHLY, FYNNEI. CDR3 length: 13 amino acids.

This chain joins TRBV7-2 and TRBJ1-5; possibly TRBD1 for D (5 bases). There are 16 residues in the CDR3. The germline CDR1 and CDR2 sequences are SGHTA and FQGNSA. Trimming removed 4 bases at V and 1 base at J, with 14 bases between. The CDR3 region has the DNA TGTGCCAGCAGCTCAATGGTGGGGGGAAGCAATCAGCCCCAGCATTTT. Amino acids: CASSSMVGGSNQPQHF.

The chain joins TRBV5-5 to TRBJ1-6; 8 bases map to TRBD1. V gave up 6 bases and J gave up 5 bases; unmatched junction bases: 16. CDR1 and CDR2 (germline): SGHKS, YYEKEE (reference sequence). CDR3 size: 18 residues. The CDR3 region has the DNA TGTGCCAGCACGATTCAACCGGGACAGGCAACTAATAATTCACCCCTCCACTTT. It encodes CASTIQPGQATNNSPLHF.

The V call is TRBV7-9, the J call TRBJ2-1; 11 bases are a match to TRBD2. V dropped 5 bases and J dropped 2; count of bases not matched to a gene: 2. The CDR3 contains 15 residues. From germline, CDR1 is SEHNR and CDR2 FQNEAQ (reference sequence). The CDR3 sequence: CASSPLAGAYNEQFF. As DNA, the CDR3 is TGTGCCAGCAGCCCACTAGCGGGAGCCTACAATGAGCAGTTCTTC.

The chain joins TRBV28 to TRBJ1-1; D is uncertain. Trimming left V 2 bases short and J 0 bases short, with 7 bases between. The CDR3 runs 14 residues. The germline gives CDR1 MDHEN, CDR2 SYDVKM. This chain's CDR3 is CASSLESMNTEAFF. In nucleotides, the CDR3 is TGTGCCAGCAGTTTAGAGAGCATGAACACTGAAGCTTTCTTT.

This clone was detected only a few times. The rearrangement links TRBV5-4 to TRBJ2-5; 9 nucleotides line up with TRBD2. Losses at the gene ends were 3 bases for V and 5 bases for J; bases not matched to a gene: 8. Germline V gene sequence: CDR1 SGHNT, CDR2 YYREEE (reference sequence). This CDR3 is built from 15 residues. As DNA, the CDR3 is TGTGCCAGCAGCTACTCTCCTAGCGGGAAGGAGACCCAGTACTTC. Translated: CASSYSPSGKETQYF.

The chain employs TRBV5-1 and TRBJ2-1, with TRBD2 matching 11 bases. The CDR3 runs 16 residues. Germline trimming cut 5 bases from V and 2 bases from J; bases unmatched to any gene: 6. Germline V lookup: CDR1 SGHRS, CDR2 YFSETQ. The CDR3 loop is CASRHTSGGTYNEQFF. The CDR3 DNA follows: TGCGCCAGCAGGCATACTAGCGGGGGAACCTACAATGAGCAGTTCTTC.

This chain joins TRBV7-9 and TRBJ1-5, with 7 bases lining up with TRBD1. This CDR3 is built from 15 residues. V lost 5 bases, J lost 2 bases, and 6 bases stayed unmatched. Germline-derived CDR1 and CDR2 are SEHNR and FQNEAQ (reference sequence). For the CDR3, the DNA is TGTGCCAGCAGCCCCCAGGGGGGCCGCAATCAGCCCCAGCATTTT. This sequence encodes CASSPQGGRNQPQHF.

CDR3 sequence reads: CASSLVTGSLLRGYTF. The CDR3 nucleotides read TGTGCCAGCAGCTTAGTGACAGGGAGCCTCTTGAGGGGCTACACCTTC. The rearrangement joins TRBV7-9 to TRBJ1-2, with 7 positions matching TRBD1. J lost 8 bases, V lost 1 base, and 13 bases had no gene match. Germline loops: CDR1 SEHNR, CDR2 FQNEAQ (reference sequence). The length of the CDR3 is 16 residues.

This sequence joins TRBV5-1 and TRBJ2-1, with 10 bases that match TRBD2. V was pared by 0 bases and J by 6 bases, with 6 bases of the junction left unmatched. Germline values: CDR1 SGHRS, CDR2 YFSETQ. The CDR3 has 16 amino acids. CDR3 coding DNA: TGCGCCAGCAGCTTGGATATAAGCGGGAGGGCCAATGAGCAGTTCTTC. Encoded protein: CASSLDISGRANEQFF.

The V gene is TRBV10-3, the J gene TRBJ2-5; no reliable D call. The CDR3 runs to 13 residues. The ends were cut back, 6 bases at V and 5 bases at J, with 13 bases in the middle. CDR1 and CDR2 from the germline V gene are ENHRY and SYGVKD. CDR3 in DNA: TGTGCCATCAGCCTACTTACCGGGGAGACCCAGTACTTC. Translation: CAISLLTGETQYF.

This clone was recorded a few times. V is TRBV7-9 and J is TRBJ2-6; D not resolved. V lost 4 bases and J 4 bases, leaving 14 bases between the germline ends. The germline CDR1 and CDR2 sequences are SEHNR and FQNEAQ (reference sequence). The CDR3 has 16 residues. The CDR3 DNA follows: TGTGCCAGCAGCTCCACCCGTGGCTCCGGGGCCAACGTCCTGACTTTC. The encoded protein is CASSSTRGSGANVLTF.

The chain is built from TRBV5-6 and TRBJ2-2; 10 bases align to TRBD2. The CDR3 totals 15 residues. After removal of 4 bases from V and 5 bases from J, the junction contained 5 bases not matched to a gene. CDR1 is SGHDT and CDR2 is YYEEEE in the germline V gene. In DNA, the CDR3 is TGTGCCAGCAGCCTAGCGGGAGCGATAACCGGGGAGCTGTTTTTT. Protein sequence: CASSLAGAITGELFF.